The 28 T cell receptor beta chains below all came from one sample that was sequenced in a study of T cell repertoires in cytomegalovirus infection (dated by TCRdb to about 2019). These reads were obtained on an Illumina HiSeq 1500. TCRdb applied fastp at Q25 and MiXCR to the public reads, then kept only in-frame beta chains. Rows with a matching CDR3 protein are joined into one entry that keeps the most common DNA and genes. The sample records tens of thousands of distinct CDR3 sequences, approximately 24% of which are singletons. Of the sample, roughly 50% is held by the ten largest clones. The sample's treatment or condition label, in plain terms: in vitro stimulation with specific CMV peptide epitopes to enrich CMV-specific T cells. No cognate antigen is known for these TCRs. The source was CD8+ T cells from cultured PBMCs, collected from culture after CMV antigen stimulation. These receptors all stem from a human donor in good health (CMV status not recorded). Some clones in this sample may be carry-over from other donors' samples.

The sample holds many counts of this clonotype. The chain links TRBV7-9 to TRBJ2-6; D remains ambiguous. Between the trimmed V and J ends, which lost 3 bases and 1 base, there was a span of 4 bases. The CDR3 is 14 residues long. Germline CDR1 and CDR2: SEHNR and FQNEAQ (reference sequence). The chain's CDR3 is CASSFISGANVLTF. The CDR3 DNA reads TGTGCCAGCAGCTTCATATCTGGGGCCAACGTCCTGACTTTC. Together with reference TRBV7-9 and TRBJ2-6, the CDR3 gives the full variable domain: DTGVSQNPRHKITKRGQNVTFRCDPISEHNRLYWYRQTLGQGPEFLTYFQNEAQLEKSRLLSDRFSAERPKGSFSTLEIQRTEQGDSAMYLCASSFISGANVLTFGAGSRLTVL.

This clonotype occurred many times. CDR3 DNA: TGTGCCAGCAGCTTCCTTGGTGGGACTGAAGCTTTCTTT. It codes for CASSFLGGTEAFF. The chain links TRBV27 to TRBJ1-1, with unresolved D. V dropped 6 bases and J dropped 5 bases, with 13 bases sitting between them. Germline values: CDR1 MNHEY, CDR2 SMNVEV (reference sequence). The CDR3 sequence is 13 residues long.

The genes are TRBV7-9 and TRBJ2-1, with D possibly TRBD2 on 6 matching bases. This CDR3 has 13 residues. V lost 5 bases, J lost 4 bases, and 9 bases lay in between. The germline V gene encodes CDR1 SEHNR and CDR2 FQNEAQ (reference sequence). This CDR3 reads CASSKAGYNEQFF. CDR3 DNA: TGTGCCAGCAGCAAAGCGGGTTACAATGAGCAGTTCTTC.

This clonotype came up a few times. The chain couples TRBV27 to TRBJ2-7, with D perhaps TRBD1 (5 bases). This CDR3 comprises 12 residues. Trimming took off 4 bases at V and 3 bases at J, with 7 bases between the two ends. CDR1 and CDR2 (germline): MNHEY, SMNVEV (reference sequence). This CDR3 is CASSSGIYEQYF. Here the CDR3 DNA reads TGTGCCAGCAGTTCAGGGATCTACGAGCAGTACTTC.

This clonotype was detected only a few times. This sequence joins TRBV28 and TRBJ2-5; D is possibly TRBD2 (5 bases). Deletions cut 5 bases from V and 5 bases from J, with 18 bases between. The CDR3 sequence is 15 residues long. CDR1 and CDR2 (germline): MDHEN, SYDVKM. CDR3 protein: CASSPRLSEVETQYF. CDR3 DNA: TGTGCCAGCAGTCCCCGGTTGTCGGAGGTGGAGACCCAGTACTTC.

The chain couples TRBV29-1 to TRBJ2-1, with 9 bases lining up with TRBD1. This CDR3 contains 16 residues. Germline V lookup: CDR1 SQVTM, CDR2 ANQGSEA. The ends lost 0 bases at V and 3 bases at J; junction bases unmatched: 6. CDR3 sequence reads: CSVEDQDRGHYNEQFF. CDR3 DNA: TGCAGCGTTGAAGATCAGGACAGGGGTCACTACAATGAGCAGTTCTTC.

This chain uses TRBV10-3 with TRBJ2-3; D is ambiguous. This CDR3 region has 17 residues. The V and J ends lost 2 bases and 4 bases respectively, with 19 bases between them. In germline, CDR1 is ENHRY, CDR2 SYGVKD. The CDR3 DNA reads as TGTGCCATCAGTGAGACTCCTTCACTGAATAGGCCAGATACGCAGTATTTT. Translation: CAISETPSLNRPDTQYF.

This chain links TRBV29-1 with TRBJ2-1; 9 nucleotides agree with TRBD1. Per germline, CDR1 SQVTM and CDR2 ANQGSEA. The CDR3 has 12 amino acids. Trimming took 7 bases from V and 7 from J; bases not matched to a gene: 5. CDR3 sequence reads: CSAGQGRNEQFF. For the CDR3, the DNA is TGCAGCGCTGGACAGGGGAGGAATGAGCAGTTCTTC.

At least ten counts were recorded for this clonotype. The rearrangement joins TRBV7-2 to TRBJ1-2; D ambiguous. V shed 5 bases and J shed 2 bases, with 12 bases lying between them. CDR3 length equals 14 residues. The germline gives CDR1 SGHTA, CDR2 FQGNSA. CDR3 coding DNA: TGTGCCAGCAGCCCGGACGGTATGAACTATGGCTACACCTTC. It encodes CASSPDGMNYGYTF. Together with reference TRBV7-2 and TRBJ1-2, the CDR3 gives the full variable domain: GAGVSQSPSNKVTEKGKDVELRCDPISGHTALYWYRQSLGQGLEFLIYFQGNSAPDKSGLPSDRFSAERTGGSVSTLTIQRTQQEDSAVYLCASSPDGMNYGYTFGSGTRLTVV.

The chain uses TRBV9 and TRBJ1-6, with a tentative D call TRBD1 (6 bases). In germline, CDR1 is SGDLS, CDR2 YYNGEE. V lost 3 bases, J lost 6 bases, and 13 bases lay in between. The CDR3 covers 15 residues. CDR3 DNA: TGTGCCAGCAGCGCCACAGGGAACCCTAATTCACCCCTCCACTTT. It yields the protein CASSATGNPNSPLHF. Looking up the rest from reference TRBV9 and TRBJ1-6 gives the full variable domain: DSGVTQTPKHLITATGQRVTLRCSPRSGDLSVYWYQQSLDQGLQFLIQYYNGEERAKGNILERFSAQQFPDLHSELNLSSLELGDSALYFCASSATGNPNSPLHFGNGTRLTVT.

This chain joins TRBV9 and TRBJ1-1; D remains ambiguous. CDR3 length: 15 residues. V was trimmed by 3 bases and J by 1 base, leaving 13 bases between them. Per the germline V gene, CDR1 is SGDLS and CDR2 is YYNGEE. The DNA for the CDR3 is TGTGCCAGCAGCGCGACCACCGACCGGAACACTGAAGCTTTCTTT. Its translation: CASSATTDRNTEAFF.

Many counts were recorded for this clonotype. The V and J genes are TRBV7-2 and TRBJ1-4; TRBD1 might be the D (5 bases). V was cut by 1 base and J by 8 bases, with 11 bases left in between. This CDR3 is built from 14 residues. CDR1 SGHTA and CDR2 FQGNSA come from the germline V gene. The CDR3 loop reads CASSLDGAGEKLFF. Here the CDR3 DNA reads TGTGCCAGCAGCTTAGACGGGGCGGGGGAAAAACTGTTTTTT. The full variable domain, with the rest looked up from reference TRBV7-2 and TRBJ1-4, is GAGVSQSPSNKVTEKGKDVELRCDPISGHTALYWYRQSLGQGLEFLIYFQGNSAPDKSGLPSDRFSAERTGGSVSTLTIQRTQQEDSAVYLCASSLDGAGEKLFFGSGTQLSVL.

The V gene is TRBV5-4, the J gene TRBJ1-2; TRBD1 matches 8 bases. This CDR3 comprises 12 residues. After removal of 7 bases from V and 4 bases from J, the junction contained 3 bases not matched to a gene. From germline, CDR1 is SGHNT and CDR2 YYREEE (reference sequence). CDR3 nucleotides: TGTGCCAGCGGGACAGGCATCTATGGCTACACCTTC. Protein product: CASGTGIYGYTF.

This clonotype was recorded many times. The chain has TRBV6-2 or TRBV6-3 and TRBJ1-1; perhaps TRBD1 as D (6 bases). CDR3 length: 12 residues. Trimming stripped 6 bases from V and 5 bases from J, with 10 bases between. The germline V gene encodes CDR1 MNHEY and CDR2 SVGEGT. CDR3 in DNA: TGTGCCAGCAGCCAAACAGGGACTGAAGCTTTCTTT. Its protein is CASSQTGTEAFF.

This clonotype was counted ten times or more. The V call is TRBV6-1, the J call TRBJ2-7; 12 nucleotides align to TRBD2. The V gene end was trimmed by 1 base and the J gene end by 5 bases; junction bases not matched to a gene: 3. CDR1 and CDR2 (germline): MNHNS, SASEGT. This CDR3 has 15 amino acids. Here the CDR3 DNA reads TGTGCCAGCAGTGAAGAGACTAGCGGGAGTCACGAGCAGTACTTC. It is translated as CASSEETSGSHEQYF.

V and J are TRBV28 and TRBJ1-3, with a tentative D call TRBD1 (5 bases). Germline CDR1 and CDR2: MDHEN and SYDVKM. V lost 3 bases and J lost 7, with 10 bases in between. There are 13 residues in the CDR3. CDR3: CASSLGLENTIYF. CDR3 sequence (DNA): TGTGCCAGCAGTTTGGGGCTGGAGAACACCATATATTTT.

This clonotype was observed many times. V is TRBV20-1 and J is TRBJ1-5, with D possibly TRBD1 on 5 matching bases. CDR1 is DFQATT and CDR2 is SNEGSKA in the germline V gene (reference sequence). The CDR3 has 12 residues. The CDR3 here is CSATGGNQPQHF. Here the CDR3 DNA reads TGCAGCGCCACAGGCGGCAATCAGCCCCAGCATTTT.

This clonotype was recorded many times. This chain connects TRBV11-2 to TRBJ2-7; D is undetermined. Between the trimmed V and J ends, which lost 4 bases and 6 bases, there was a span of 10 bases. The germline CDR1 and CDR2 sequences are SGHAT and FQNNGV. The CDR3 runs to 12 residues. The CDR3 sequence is CASSSSRREQYF. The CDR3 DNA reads TGTGCCAGCAGCTCCAGCAGGCGCGAGCAGTACTTC.

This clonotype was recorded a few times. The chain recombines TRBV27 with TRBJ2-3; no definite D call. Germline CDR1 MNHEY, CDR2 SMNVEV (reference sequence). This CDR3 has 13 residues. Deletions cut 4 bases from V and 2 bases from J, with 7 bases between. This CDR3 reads CASSYEHTDTQYF. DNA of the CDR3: TGTGCCAGCAGTTACGAGCACACAGATACGCAGTATTTT.

This CDR3 is CSASGGALSHEQFF. CDR3 nucleotide sequence: TGCAGTGCTAGCGGGGGGGCTCTGTCCCATGAGCAGTTCTTC. The chain couples TRBV20-1 to TRBJ2-1; 8 bases fit TRBD2. Germline CDR1 DFQATT, CDR2 SNEGSKA (reference sequence). The CDR3 has 14 amino acids. The V segment lost 3 bases and the J segment 8 bases; nucleotides outside the gene matches: 9.

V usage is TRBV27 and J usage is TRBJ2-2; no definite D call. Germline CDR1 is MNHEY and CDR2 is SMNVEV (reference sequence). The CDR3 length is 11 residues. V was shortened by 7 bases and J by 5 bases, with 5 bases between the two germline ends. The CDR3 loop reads CASTTTGELFF. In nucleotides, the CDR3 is TGTGCCAGCACAACGACCGGGGAGCTGTTTTTT.

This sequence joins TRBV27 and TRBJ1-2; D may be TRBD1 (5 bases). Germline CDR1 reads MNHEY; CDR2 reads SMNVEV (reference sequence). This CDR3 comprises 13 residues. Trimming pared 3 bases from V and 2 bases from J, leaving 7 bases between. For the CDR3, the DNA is TGTGCCAGCAGTTTCGAGGGGAACTATGGCTACACCTTC. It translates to CASSFEGNYGYTF.

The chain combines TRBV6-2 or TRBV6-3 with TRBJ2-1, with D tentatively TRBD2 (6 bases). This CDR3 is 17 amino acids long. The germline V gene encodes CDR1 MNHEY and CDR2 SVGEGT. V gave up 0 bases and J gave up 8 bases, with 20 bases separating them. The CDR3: CASSYSVGRERYDEQFF. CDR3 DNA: TGTGCCAGCAGTTACTCGGTTGGACGGGAGCGGTACGATGAGCAGTTCTTC.

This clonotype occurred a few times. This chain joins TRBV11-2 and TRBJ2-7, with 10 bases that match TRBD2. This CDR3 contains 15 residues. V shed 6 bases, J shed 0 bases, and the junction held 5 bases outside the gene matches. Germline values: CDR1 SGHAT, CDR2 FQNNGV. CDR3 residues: CASSPRTSGSYEQYF. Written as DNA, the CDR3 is TGTGCCAGCAGTCCGCGGACTAGCGGCTCCTACGAGCAGTACTTC.

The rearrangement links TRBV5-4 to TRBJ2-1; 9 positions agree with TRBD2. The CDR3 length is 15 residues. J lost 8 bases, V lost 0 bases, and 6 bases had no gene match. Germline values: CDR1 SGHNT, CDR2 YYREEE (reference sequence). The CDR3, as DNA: TGTGCCAGCAGCTTGGTTTTAGCGGGGGAGGATGAGCAGTTCTTC. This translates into CASSLVLAGEDEQFF.

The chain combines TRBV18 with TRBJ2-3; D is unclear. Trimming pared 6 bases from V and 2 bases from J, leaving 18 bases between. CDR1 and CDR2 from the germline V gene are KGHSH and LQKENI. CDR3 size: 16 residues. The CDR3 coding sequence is TGTGCCAGCTCCCCCAGACTGGATCAATCCACAGATACGCAGTATTTT. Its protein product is CASSPRLDQSTDTQYF.

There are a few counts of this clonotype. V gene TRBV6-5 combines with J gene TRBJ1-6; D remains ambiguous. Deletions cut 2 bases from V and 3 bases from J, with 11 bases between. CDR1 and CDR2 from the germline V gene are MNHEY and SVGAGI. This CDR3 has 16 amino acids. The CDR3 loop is CASSYSRTVYNSPLHF. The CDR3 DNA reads TGTGCCAGCAGTTACAGTAGGACCGTCTATAATTCACCCCTCCACTTT.

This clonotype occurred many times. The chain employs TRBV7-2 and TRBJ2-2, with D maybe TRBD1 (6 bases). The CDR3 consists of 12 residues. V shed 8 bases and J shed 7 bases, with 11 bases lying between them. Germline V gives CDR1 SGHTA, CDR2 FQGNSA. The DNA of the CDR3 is TGTGCCAGCGCAGGGGTGGGCGGGGAGCTGTTTTTT. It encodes CASAGVGGELFF.